The T cell receptor (beta chain) described here comes from a study of cytomegalovirus exposure and HLA in healthy donors. The study's findings and limits: The study reported that TCR beta sequences accurately predicted HLA-A and HLA-B alleles in most subjects. CMV serostatus was the only immune exposure information that was available. Researchers catalogued roughly 170 TCR beta chains as cytomegalovirus-associated. The classifier reportedly diagnosed cytomegalovirus status with high specificity and sensitivity.

Both 60 Vbeta primers and 13 Jbeta primers went into the PCR. Data came from immunoSEQ multiplex PCR; TCRdb stores just in-frame clones and leaves some out. The sample shows about 140,000 clones, approximately 57% of them seen only once. Worth noting for this clone: The antigen is unknown.

The CDR3 consists of 12 residues. Trimming took off 4 bases at V and 12 bases at J, with 16 bases between the two ends. CDR1 and CDR2 (germline): SGHVS, FQNEAQ. The receptor was derived from a male donor in good health and CMV-seronegative. The material sequenced was PBMCs. The chain links TRBV7-8 to TRBJ2-7; possible D gene TRBD2, 5 bases. In DNA form, the CDR3 reads TGTGCCAGCAGCTGGGATAGCGACGTCCCGTACTTC. Its translation: CASSWDSDVPYF.